In this sample, the clone carrying this T cell receptor beta chain turned up many times. Germline V gene lookup returns CDR1 MDHEN and CDR2 SYDVKM. Trimming removed 5 bases at V and 7 bases at J, with 12 bases between. The CDR3 is 14 amino acids. Original methodology: Amplification of reference gene primers was used by the study to estimate nucleated cell counts. The protocol was immunoSEQ multiplex PCR, while the TCRdb copy is restricted to in-frame clones and leaves out a portion. Clonal size and the V and J genes are those of that table, whereas D and trimming came from the DNA. The sample carries about 39,000 clones, more than 80% recorded once. The sample comes from a study of blood T cell repertoires in COVID-19. In the study overall: The United States, Italy and Spain supplied acute and convalescent COVID-19 samples. From T cells, B-cell-depleted T cells, or PBMCs came the material, which was cDNA or gDNA.

The chain is built from TRBV28 and TRBJ1-6; D perhaps matches TRBD1 (6 bases). Sample: peripheral blood. This receptor was obtained from a man in his sixties in a cohort sampled during active COVID-19. CDR3 nucleotides: TGTGCCAGCAGTCCCGGGACACGGAATTCACCCCTCCACTTT. Protein product: CASSPGTRNSPLHF. The full variable domain, rest sourced from reference TRBV28 and TRBJ1-6, is DVKVTQSSRYLVKRTGEKVFLECVQDMDHENMFWYRQDPGLGLRLIYFSYDVKMKEKGDIPEGYSVSREKKERFSLILESASTNQTSMYLCASSPGTRNSPLHFGNGTRLTVT.